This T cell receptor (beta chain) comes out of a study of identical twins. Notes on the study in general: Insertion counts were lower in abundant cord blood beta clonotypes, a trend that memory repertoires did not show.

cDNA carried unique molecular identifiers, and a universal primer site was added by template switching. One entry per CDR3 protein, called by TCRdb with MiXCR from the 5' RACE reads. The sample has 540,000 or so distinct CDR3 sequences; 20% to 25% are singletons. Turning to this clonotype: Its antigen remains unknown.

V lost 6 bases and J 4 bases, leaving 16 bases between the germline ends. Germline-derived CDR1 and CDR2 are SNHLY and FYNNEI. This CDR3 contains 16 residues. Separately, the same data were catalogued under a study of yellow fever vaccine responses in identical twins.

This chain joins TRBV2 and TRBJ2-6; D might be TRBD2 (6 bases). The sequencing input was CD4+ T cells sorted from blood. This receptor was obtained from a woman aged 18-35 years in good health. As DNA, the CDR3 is TGTGCCAGCAGGGCCCGAGGAGGGTCCGGGGCCAACGTCCTGACTTTC. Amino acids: CASRARGGSGANVLTF.